One sample yielded the 20 T cell receptor beta chains listed below, sequenced in a study of shared clonotypes between healthy human individuals. As defined, naive CD8 cells were CD45RO-negative and positively selected for CCR7, with terminally differentiated effector memory CD45RA+ cells excluded. Assay: immunoSEQ multiplex PCR; the TCRdb copy retains only in-frame clones and omits some. This sample yields roughly 2,000,000 clones, of which around 96% are seen a single time; 1.2% belongs to the top ten. The sample was naive CD8+ T cells sorted from blood. The source of these receptors is a man aged 18 to 29 in good health.

CDR3 in DNA: TGTGCCAGCAGCTTAGAGAGTCAGGAGCGGGAGAGCTCCTACGAGCAGTACTTC. Amino acids: CASSLESQERESSYEQYF. The V call is TRBV11-3, the J call TRBJ2-7, with TRBD2 matching over 8 bases. The CDR3 loop spans 18 amino acids. V lost 0 bases and J lost 0; bases outside the gene matches: 10. Germline lookup yields CDR1 SGHNT and CDR2 YENEEA.

V gene TRBV7-9 combines with J gene TRBJ2-1; D gene uncertain. V was shortened by 1 base and J by 0 bases, with 16 bases between the two germline ends. Germline CDR1 SEHNR, CDR2 FQNEAQ (reference sequence). CDR3 length: 18 residues. CDR3 nucleotide sequence: TGTGCCAGCAGCTTAGGGTTTTTTGGGGTGGCCTCCTACAATGAGCAGTTCTTC. Protein product: CASSLGFFGVASYNEQFF.

As regards this clone: Additional DNA sequences in this sample encode the identical CDR3. The chain carries TRBV7-9 and TRBJ2-7; no clear D gene. Looked up from germline, CDR1 is SEHNR and CDR2 is FQNEAQ (reference sequence). The CDR3 is 13 amino acids. V was pared by 5 bases and J by 2 bases, with 10 bases between. CDR3 region: CASSPAAAYEQYF. DNA for the CDR3: TGTGCCAGCAGCCCTGCTGCAGCCTACGAGCAGTACTTC.

As to this clone: This CDR3 is also generated by other DNA sequences in the sample. This rearrangement joins TRBV7-9 to TRBJ2-7; D is undetermined. The CDR3 is made up of 14 amino acids. CDR1 and CDR2 from the germline V gene are SEHNR and FQNEAQ (reference sequence). The V end lost 1 base, the J end lost 0 bases, and 7 bases lay between the germline ends. The CDR3 coding sequence is TGTGCCAGCAGCTTAGTCGGAAGCTCCTACGAGCAGTACTTC. It specifies CASSLVGSSYEQYF.

This chain joins TRBV9 and TRBJ2-3; 10 nucleotides agree with TRBD2. This CDR3 region has 17 residues. In germline, CDR1 is SGDLS, CDR2 YYNGEE. V was clipped by 0 bases and J by 2 bases; unmatched bases: 6. CDR3 coding DNA: TGTGCCAGCAGCGTAGAACTAGCGGGGCGTTCCACAGATACGCAGTATTTT. It codes for CASSVELAGRSTDTQYF.

This clone was seen only once. The chain links TRBV10-1 to TRBJ2-7; 11 bases map to TRBD2. This CDR3 has 15 residues. Germline CDR1 and CDR2: WNHNN and SYGVQD (reference sequence). The junction had 5 bases not matched to a gene; V was cut back by 4 bases and J by 3 bases. CDR3 bases: TGCGCCAGCAGTGGACCTGGGACTAGCGGCTACGAGCAGTACTTC. Translated: CASSGPGTSGYEQYF.

The chain recombines TRBV7-2 with TRBJ2-5; 8 nucleotides align to TRBD1. The CDR3 consists of 14 residues. With 1 base clipped from V and 5 bases from J, the junction kept 3 bases outside the gene matches. Germline V CDR1 and CDR2: SGHTA, FQGNSA. The CDR3 region is CASSLGTGIETQYF. The CDR3 DNA follows: TGTGCCAGCAGCTTAGGGACAGGGATCGAGACCCAGTACTTC.

This clone was seen more than once but under ten times. The chain links TRBV27 to TRBJ1-6; no definite D call. The CDR3 extends over 14 amino acids. Deletions cut 5 bases from V and 5 bases from J, with 10 bases between. CDR1 MNHEY and CDR2 SMNVEV come from the germline V gene (reference sequence). The CDR3 DNA reads as TGTGCCAGCAGTCAAGGGATCAATAATTCACCCCTCCACTTT. It codes for CASSQGINNSPLHF.

J is TRBJ1-5 and V is TRBV27; a weak D match, TRBD1 (5 bases). Germline CDR1 is MNHEY and CDR2 is SMNVEV (reference sequence). The CDR3 length is 16 residues. The V and J ends lost 0 bases and 5 bases respectively, with 14 bases between them. CDR3 DNA sequence: TGTGCCAGCAGTTTATCGGGGGGGGAGAGAGATCAGCCCCAGCATTTT. It translates to CASSLSGGERDQPQHF.

This rearrangement joins TRBV7-2 to TRBJ1-3, with D possibly TRBD1 on 5 matching bases. CDR3 length: 14 residues. The ends were cut back, 1 base at V and 2 bases at J, with 6 bases in the middle. In germline, CDR1 is SGHTA, CDR2 FQGNSA. CDR3 coding DNA: TGTGCCAGCAGCTTAGTGACAGCTGGAAACACCATATATTTT. Protein sequence: CASSLVTAGNTIYF.

This chain connects TRBV7-9 to TRBJ2-1; D remains ambiguous. This CDR3 comprises 15 residues. V dropped 1 base and J dropped 7 bases, with 14 bases sitting between them. Germline CDR1 reads SEHNR; CDR2 reads FQNEAQ (reference sequence). The chain's CDR3 is CASSLVGVLGNEQFF. CDR3 DNA: TGTGCCAGCAGCTTAGTAGGAGTTTTAGGTAATGAGCAGTTCTTC.

A note on this clone: Additional DNA sequences in this sample encode the identical CDR3. The chain recombines TRBV28 with TRBJ1-1, with 7 bases aligning to TRBD1. The CDR3 is 13 residues long. V lost 2 bases to trimming and J lost 5 bases; unmatched junction nucleotides: 2. Germline CDR1 MDHEN, CDR2 SYDVKM. CDR3 residues: CASSLRGPTEAFF. CDR3 sequence (DNA): TGTGCCAGCAGTTTAAGGGGGCCGACTGAAGCTTTCTTT.

The V gene is TRBV7-9, the J gene TRBJ1-1; D gene ambiguous. Trimming removed 5 bases from V and 4 bases from J, with 20 bases in between. CDR1 and CDR2 (germline): SEHNR, FQNEAQ (reference sequence). CDR3 length: 16 residues. The CDR3 sequence: CASSPPDAYSLTEAFF. DNA of the CDR3: TGTGCCAGCAGCCCCCCAGACGCATACTCTCTCACTGAAGCTTTCTTT.

The CDR3 spells CASSSPRDGRADNEQFF. The CDR3, as DNA: TGTGCCAGCAGCTCACCACGGGACGGGAGGGCGGACAATGAGCAGTTCTTC. This chain uses TRBV7-9 with TRBJ2-1; 8 bases align to TRBD2. The germline gives CDR1 SEHNR, CDR2 FQNEAQ (reference sequence). There are 17 residues in the CDR3. The J segment lost 5 bases and the V segment lost 4 bases, leaving 13 bases of the junction unmatched.

The rearrangement joins TRBV19 to TRBJ2-1; 7 bases are shared with TRBD2. The V gene end was trimmed by 1 base and the J gene end by 2 bases; junction bases not matched to a gene: 2. The CDR3 loop spans 15 amino acids. CDR1 and CDR2 (germline): LNHDA, SQIVND (reference sequence). CDR3 in amino acids: CASSIVLATYNEQFF. CDR3 sequence (DNA): TGTGCCAGTAGTATAGTACTAGCGACCTACAATGAGCAGTTCTTC.

The rearrangement joins TRBV2 to TRBJ1-4; maybe TRBD1 (6 bases). The germline gives CDR1 SNHLY, CDR2 FYNNEI. This CDR3 contains 13 residues. V was shortened by 6 bases and J by 7 bases, with 12 bases between the two germline ends. CDR3 in DNA: TGTGCCAGCAGAGAACAGGGTAGTGAAAAACTGTTTTTT. It is translated as CASREQGSEKLFF.

The J gene is TRBJ2-5, the V gene TRBV28; possibly TRBD1 for D (6 bases). This CDR3 has 11 amino acids. Germline loops: CDR1 MDHEN, CDR2 SYDVKM. V lost 7 bases to trimming and J lost 7 bases, with 10 bases between them. For the CDR3, the DNA is TGTGCCAGCATCAAACAGGGGACCCAGTACTTC. Protein sequence: CASIKQGTQYF.

V gene TRBV9 combines with J gene TRBJ2-3; D is unresolved. Germline V gene sequence: CDR1 SGDLS, CDR2 YYNGEE. Between the trimmed V and J ends, which lost 0 bases and 2 bases, there was a span of 7 bases. The CDR3 loop spans 14 amino acids. CDR3 sequence: CASSVGTATDTQYF. The CDR3 coding sequence is TGTGCCAGCAGCGTAGGCACGGCCACAGATACGCAGTATTTT.

As for this clone: Different DNA sequences within this sample yield the same CDR3. The gene calls are TRBV6-6 and TRBJ2-7; no reliable D call. Germline CDR1 reads MNHNY; CDR2 reads SVGAGI (reference sequence). The CDR3 sequence is 11 residues long. V gave up 2 bases and J gave up 6 bases, with 5 bases separating them. The DNA for the CDR3 is TGTGCCAGCAGTTACGTGGGCGAGCAGTACTTC. It codes for CASSYVGEQYF.

The chain has TRBV4-1 and TRBJ1-2; no clear D gene. Germline CDR1 reads MGHRA; CDR2 reads YSYEKL. This CDR3 comprises 14 residues. Trimming took off 3 bases at V and 3 bases at J, with 11 bases between the two ends. The DNA of the CDR3 is TGCGCCAGCAGCCAGGGAAGGGAGGACTATGGCTACACCTTC. Its protein product is CASSQGREDYGYTF.